This T cell receptor (beta chain) was captured in a study of beta chain features in type 1 diabetes. Across the whole study: When patients were set against healthy donors, age, gender and cell yields were similar.

Turning to this clone: The target antigen is unknown.

The study reverse transcribed the entire isolated RNA, so it sequenced expressed TCRB transcripts. Repertoires were generated with immunoSEQ multiplex PCR, while TCRdb's copy carries only in-frame clones and drops some. Among under 400,000 clones, 14% were seen once, and the ten largest hold under 8.5%. Study-level points and caveats: For type 1 diabetes patients, VDJ junctions showed fewer insertions and more deletions. The study notes PCR might favor shorter templates equally in patients and controls. Small HLA sub-analyses could not settle whether HLA shapes TCRB rearrangement.

This clonotype was sampled from a man in his thirties or forties in good health. Sequences were obtained from central memory CD4+ T cells from blood.

The CDR3 DNA is TGTGCCAGCAGTGAATCGGGGACAGGGAACGAGCAGTACTTC. Protein sequence: CASSESGTGNEQYF. The chain is built from TRBV25-1 and TRBJ2-5, with 9 positions matching TRBD1. The assigned J gene may be wrong: the sequence end matches TRBJ2-7 better. Germline lookup yields CDR1 MGHDK and CDR2 SYGVNS. CDR3 length: 14 residues.